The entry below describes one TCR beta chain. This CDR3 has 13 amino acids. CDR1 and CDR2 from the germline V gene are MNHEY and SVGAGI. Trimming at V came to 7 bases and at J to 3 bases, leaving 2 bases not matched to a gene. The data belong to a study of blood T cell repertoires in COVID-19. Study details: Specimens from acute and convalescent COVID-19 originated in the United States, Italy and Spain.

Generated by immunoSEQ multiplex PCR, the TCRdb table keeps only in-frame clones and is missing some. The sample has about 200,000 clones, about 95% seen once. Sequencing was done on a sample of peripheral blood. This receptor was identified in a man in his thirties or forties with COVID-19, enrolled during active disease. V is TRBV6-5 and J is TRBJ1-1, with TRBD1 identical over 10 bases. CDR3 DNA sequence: TGTGCCAGCAACGGACAGGGGGACACTGAAGCTTTCTTT. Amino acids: CASNGQGDTEAFF.